This entry lists 15 T cell receptor beta chains sequenced from one sample in a study of CD8 T cells in Susac syndrome. An amount of RNA that ranged from about 0.45 to 1 ug was reverse transcribed with random hexamers. TCRdb used MiXCR to reprocess the immunoSEQ multiplex PCR reads, holding one entry per CDR3 protein. The table includes roughly 250,000 distinct CDR3 sequences, 90% to 96% detected once. Material: CD4+ T cells from PBMCs. These receptors were obtained from a human donor with Susac syndrome.

The rearrangement uses TRBV29-1 and TRBJ1-2; D gene ambiguous. This CDR3 is 13 amino acids long. The germline V and J ends were trimmed by 7 bases and 8 bases, with 20 bases remaining between them. The germline V gene encodes CDR1 SQVTM and CDR2 ANQGSEA. The CDR3: CSGVGSRLEGYTF. DNA for the CDR3: TGCAGCGGAGTGGGGAGTCGTCTGGAGGGCTACACCTTC.

This clonotype was detected once. The rearrangement links TRBV9 to TRBJ2-1; D is uncertain. CDR3 size: 15 residues. CDR1 and CDR2 (germline): SGDLS, YYNGEE. V dropped 0 bases and J dropped 2 bases, with 9 bases sitting between them. The CDR3 spells CASSVGTLPYNEQFF. In nucleotides, the CDR3 is TGTGCCAGCAGCGTAGGCACGCTCCCCTACAATGAGCAGTTCTTC.

This clonotype has only one observation. The genes are TRBV4-2 and TRBJ2-7; D unclear. Germline values: CDR1 LGHNA, CDR2 YNFKEQ. The CDR3 runs to 13 residues. Trimming removed 0 bases at V and 2 bases at J, with 5 bases between. DNA of the CDR3: TGTGCCAGCAGCCAAGATTTTCCCTACGAGCAGTACTTC. The encoded protein is CASSQDFPYEQYF.

The V call is TRBV18, the J call TRBJ2-1; either TRBD1 or TRBD2 may supply D (6 bases each). CDR3 size: 16 residues. Germline CDR1 reads KGHSH; CDR2 reads LQKENI. Trimming stripped 0 bases from V and 4 bases from J, with 13 bases between. For the CDR3, the DNA is TGTGCCAGCTCACCACCTACGGGGGCCCCTTACAATGAGCAGTTCTTC. Its protein product is CASSPPTGAPYNEQFF.

The gene calls are TRBV18 and TRBJ2-1, with 8 bases that match TRBD2. The CDR3 is 14 amino acids. J lost 10 bases, V lost 2 bases, and 7 bases had no gene match. CDR1 is KGHSH and CDR2 is LQKENI in the germline V gene. CDR3 nucleotides: TGTGCCAGCTCACCAACTAGCGGACTGGTCGAGCAGTTCTTC. It codes for CASSPTSGLVEQFF.

The V gene is TRBV28, the J gene TRBJ2-7, with D possibly matching TRBD2 (7 bases). Trimming left V 7 bases short and J 2 bases short, with 12 bases between. CDR3 length equals 13 residues. Germline CDR1 and CDR2: MDHEN and SYDVKM. The chain's CDR3 is CASKPGGPYEQYF. CDR3 sequence (DNA): TGTGCCAGCAAGCCGGGGGGCCCCTACGAGCAGTACTTC.

The CDR3, as DNA: TGTGCCAGCAGCGTAGGGCCCCAGGGGACCCAGTACTTC. Translating it yields CASSVGPQGTQYF. V is TRBV9 and J is TRBJ2-5, with D possibly being TRBD1 (5 bases). Germline-derived CDR1 and CDR2 are SGDLS and YYNGEE. This CDR3 has 13 residues. V lost 0 bases and J lost 7, with 10 bases in between.

This chain joins TRBV20-1 and TRBJ1-5; TRBD1 matches 9 bases. In germline, CDR1 is DFQATT, CDR2 SNEGSKA (reference sequence). CDR3 length: 15 amino acids. V shed 5 bases, J shed 6 bases, and the junction held 11 bases outside the gene matches. In DNA form, the CDR3 reads TGCAGTGCTGCTTCGACAGGGGGGGTAAGTCAGCCCCAGCATTTT. Protein product: CSAASTGGVSQPQHF.

V and J are TRBV10-1 and TRBJ1-5; no firm D call. CDR1 is WNHNN and CDR2 is SYGVQD in the germline V gene (reference sequence). V was cut by 1 base and J by 10 bases, with 8 bases left in between. This CDR3 has 12 residues. Written as DNA, the CDR3 is TGCGCCAGCAGTGAGTTGGCGCTACCCCAGCATTTT. Protein product: CASSELALPQHF.

The chain employs TRBV5-1 and TRBJ1-2; 10 nucleotides match TRBD1. With V trimmed by 6 bases and J by 4 bases, 6 bases remained unmatched. This CDR3 is 14 amino acids long. Germline lookup yields CDR1 SGHRS and CDR2 YFSETQ. This CDR3 reads CASKGQGMGYGYTF. CDR3 coding DNA: TGCGCCAGCAAGGGACAGGGGATGGGCTATGGCTACACCTTC.

The chain employs TRBV4-2 and TRBJ2-7, with TRBD2 matching over 8 bases. The CDR3 contains 17 residues. V lost 0 bases, J lost 2 bases, and 9 bases stayed unmatched. The V gene's germline CDR1 is LGHNA and CDR2 YNFKEQ. The CDR3 bases are TGTGCCAGCAGCCAAGATACGGGAGGGGATCTTACCTACGAGCAGTACTTC. It yields the protein CASSQDTGGDLTYEQYF.

This clonotype was observed a single time. V gene TRBV29-1 combines with J gene TRBJ2-7; D remains unclear. Germline CDR1 SQVTM, CDR2 ANQGSEA. Trimming pared 4 bases from V and 4 bases from J, leaving 14 bases between. The CDR3 is made up of 13 amino acids. CDR3 nucleotides: TGCAGCGTTGTCCTCTCGGGTGGGTACGAGCAGTACTTC. Translation: CSVVLSGGYEQYF.

The V call is TRBV7-9, the J call TRBJ2-1, with D possibly TRBD1 on 5 matching bases. The ends were cut back, 1 base at V and 5 bases at J, with 12 bases in the middle. The CDR3 has 15 residues. Germline CDR1 is SEHNR and CDR2 is FQNEAQ (reference sequence). The CDR3, as DNA: TGTGCCAGCAGCTTAGAGGGGTGGGGCAACAATGAGCAGTTCTTC. It translates to CASSLEGWGNNEQFF.

The V and J genes are TRBV4-2 and TRBJ2-2; maybe TRBD2 (5 bases). V gave up 0 bases and J gave up 3 bases, with 11 bases separating them. The CDR3 totals 16 residues. Germline values: CDR1 LGHNA, CDR2 YNFKEQ. The CDR3 bases are TGTGCCAGCAGCCAAGATAGGACTTTAGACACCGGGGAGCTGTTTTTT. As protein: CASSQDRTLDTGELFF.

This chain connects TRBV11-3 to TRBJ2-1; TRBD2 agrees at 10 bases. Trimming cost V 0 bases and J 8 bases; bases outside gene matches: 13. The CDR3 consists of 18 residues. Germline CDR1 reads SGHNT; CDR2 reads YENEEA. The CDR3 sequence is CASSLDSASGSGFHEQFF. CDR3 bases: TGTGCCAGCAGCTTAGATTCGGCTAGCGGGAGTGGATTTCATGAGCAGTTCTTC. Full variable domain (missing parts from reference TRBV11-3 and TRBJ2-1): EAGVVQSPRYKIIEKKQPVAFWCNPISGHNTLYWYLQNLGQGPELLIRYENEEAVDDSQLPKDRFSAERLKGVDSTLKIQPAELGDSAVYLCASSLDSASGSGFHEQFFGPGTRLTVL.